The clone carrying this T cell receptor (beta chain) is categorized as medium-sized. The antigen remains undetermined. The CDR3 consists of 14 residues. Per the germline V gene, CDR1 is MDHEN and CDR2 is SYDVKM. The J segment lost 5 bases and the V segment lost 8 bases, leaving 9 bases of the junction unmatched. This entry is derived from a study of liver allograft versus peripheral blood T cells. About the study: Recipients' peripheral blood T cell receptor repertoires were compared with those in transplanted livers.

Study outcomes and limitations: Liver allografts reportedly held T cell receptor repertoires unlike those in peripheral blood.

One entry per CDR3 protein results from TCRdb running MiXCR on the reads. The repertoire holds 2,500 to 3,500 distinct CDR3 sequences, with 15% to 20% as singletons. The chain joins TRBV28 to TRBJ2-1; 7 nucleotides agree with TRBD2. This clonotype was obtained from a human patient who had a liver transplant. Some T cells could come from the graft donor. The CDR3, as DNA: TGTGCCAGCCTGTCAGCGGGGAATCACAATGAGCAGTTCTTC. It translates to CASLSAGNHNEQFF.